The 5 T cell receptor beta chains given below trace back to one sample, sequenced in a study of T cells in women clearing cervical HPV infection. The method was immunoSEQ multiplex PCR; TCRdb's version includes in-frame clones alone and lacks a portion of them. Its listing shows some 24,000 clones. The sequenced sample consisted of blood buffy coat. The receptors here all came from a woman aged 18 to 75 with a cervical HPV16 infection that either progressed to CIN3+ or cleared (not recorded which).

Note on this clone: The sequence runs out 3 residues before the end of the CDR3; the remainder is reconstructed from the germline J gene. The chain employs TRBV19 and TRBJ2-2, with 13 bases that match TRBD2. V shed 4 bases, J shed 0 bases, and the junction held 2 bases outside the gene matches. The CDR3 runs 17 residues. Germline V CDR1 and CDR2: LNHDA, SQIVND (reference sequence). Here the CDR3 reads CASSKGLAGTNTGELFF. Incomplete CDR3 DNA: TGTGCCAGTAGTAAGGGACTAGCGGGAACGAACACCGGGGAG.

Turning to this clone: The read ends 3 residues early relative to the CDR3; the germline J gene fills the gap. The J gene is TRBJ1-4, the V gene TRBV2; 8 nucleotides agree with TRBD1. The V gene's germline CDR1 is SNHLY and CDR2 FYNNEI. This CDR3 contains 19 residues. The covered CDR3 bases are TGTGCCAGCTCCTTGAGGAGACAGGGGCCCTCGTCTGCTAATTCACCA. This translates into CASSLRRQGPSSANSP. The complete CDR3 reads CASSLRRQGPSSANSPLFF.

As concerns this clone: The missing CDR3 end, 3 residues past where the read stops, is filled in from the germline J gene. The chain is built from TRBV7-8 and TRBJ2-1, with 12 positions matching TRBD2. The CDR3 totals 16 residues. CDR1 and CDR2 (germline): SGHVS, FQNEAQ. V lost 0 bases, J lost 6 bases, and 3 bases stayed unmatched. The CDR3: CASSLAASGGVNEQFF. Partial CDR3 DNA: TGTGCCAGCAGCTTAGCGGCTAGCGGGGGGGTCAATGAG.

About this clone: Read data end 3 residues before the CDR3 end; the end is taken from the germline J gene. This rearrangement joins TRBV7-2 to TRBJ2-7, with D perhaps TRBD1 (6 bases). CDR1 and CDR2 (germline): SGHTA, FQGNSA. This CDR3 has 13 amino acids. The V end lost 5 bases, the J end lost 4 bases, and 12 bases lay between the germline ends. The CDR3 sequence is CASSPHRDYEQYF. The sequenced CDR3 bases are TGTGCCAGCAGCCCGCACAGGGATTACGAG. The whole variable domain, filled in from reference TRBV7-2 and TRBJ2-7, reads GAGVSQSPSNKVTEKGKDVELRCDPISGHTALYWYRQSLGQGLEFLIYFQGNSAPDKSGLPSDRFSAERTGGSVSTLTIQRTQQEDSAVYLCASSPHRDYEQYFGPGTRLTVT.

As to this clone: The read falls 3 residues short of the CDR3 end, and the missing part is taken from the germline J gene. This chain uses TRBV13 with TRBJ2-3; 7 bases line up with TRBD2. CDR3 length: 13 amino acids. V gave up 4 bases and J gave up 8 bases; unmatched junction bases: 6. Germline V gene lookup returns CDR1 PRHDT and CDR2 FYEKMQ (reference sequence). CDR3 sequence: CASSSGGRGTQYF. The DNA read from the CDR3 is TGTGCCAGCAGCTCCGGAGGGAGGGGTACG.